Detailed here is one T cell receptor beta chain. V shed 0 bases, J shed 10 bases, and the junction held 7 bases outside the gene matches. This CDR3 has 14 residues. Germline-derived CDR1 and CDR2 are SGHDT and YYEEEE. This sample is drawn from a study of T cell changes during pregnancy in multiple sclerosis. The table came from immunoSEQ multiplex PCR; TCRdb's copy has only in-frame clones and leaves some out. The sample shows more than 15,000 clones, approximately 88% of them seen only once. The sample in question was CD8+ T cells from peripheral blood mononuclear cells, obtained after pregnancy. The chain uses TRBV5-6 and TRBJ2-1; TRBD2 matches 7 bases. The clonotype originates from a female donor in good health, enrolled as a control in a pregnancy study. DNA for the CDR3: TGTGCCAGCAGCTTGGGGGGTAGCGGGCCAGAGCAGTTCTTC. Its protein product is CASSLGGSGPEQFF.